Listed here is a single T cell receptor beta chain. The data are from a study of blood T cells in healthy people across ages. Staff drew approximately 9.7 milliliters of peripheral blood from each donor. The germline V gene encodes CDR1 LGHNA and CDR2 YNFKEQ. The CDR3 sequence is 15 residues long. V was clipped by 6 bases and J by 2 bases; unmatched bases: 7. Then a second PCR, running about 6 to 12 cycles, was carried out with a sample-barcoded 5' primer and a J-beta primer mix. MiXCR, applied by TCRdb to the 5' RACE reads, yields one record per CDR3 protein. The sample contains about 930,000 distinct CDR3 sequences, 25% to 30% of which appear only once. The sample was also linked to a second study, of T cells of mothers and their children.

The sequence derives from a woman between 35 and 50 years old in good health. V and J are TRBV4-2 and TRBJ2-3, with 8 bases aligning to TRBD1. Sequencing used blood. CDR3 residues: CASSSRTGPTDTQYF. DNA for the CDR3: TGTGCCAGCAGTTCCCGGACAGGGCCCACAGATACGCAGTATTTT.